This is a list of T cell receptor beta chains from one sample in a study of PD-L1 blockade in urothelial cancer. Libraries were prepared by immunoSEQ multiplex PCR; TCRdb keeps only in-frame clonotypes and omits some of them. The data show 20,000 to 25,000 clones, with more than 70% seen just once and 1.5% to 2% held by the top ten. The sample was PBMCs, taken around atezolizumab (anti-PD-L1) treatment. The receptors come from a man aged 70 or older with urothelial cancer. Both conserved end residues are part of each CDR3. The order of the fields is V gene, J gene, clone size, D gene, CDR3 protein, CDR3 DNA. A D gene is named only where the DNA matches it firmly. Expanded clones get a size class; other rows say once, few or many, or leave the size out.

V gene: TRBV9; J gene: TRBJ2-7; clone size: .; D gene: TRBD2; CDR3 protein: CASSEGLAGYEQYF; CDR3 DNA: TGTGCCAGCAGCGAGGGACTAGCGGGCTACGAGCAGTACTTC
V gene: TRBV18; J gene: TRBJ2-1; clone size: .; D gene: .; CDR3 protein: CASSPVRETRNEQFF; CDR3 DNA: TGTGCCAGCTCACCCGTTCGTGAGACAAGAAATGAGCAGTTCTTC
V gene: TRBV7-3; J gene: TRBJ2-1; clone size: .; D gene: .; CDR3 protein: CASSLTRDSGDNEQFF; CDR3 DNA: TGTGCCAGCAGCTTGACTCGGGACTCAGGCGACAATGAGCAGTTCTTC
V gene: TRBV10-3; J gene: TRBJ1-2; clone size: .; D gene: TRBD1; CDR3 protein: CAVYRGPNYGYTF; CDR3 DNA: TGTGCCGTTTACAGGGGGCCCAACTATGGCTACACCTTC
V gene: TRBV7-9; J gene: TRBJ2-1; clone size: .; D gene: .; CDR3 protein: CASSSAAGVRQFF; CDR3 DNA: TGTGCCAGCAGCAGCGCCGCAGGGGTTAGGCAATTCTTC
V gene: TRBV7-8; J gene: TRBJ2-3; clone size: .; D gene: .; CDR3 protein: CASSFGGYTDTQYF; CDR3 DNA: TGTGCCAGCAGCTTCGGAGGTTACACAGATACGCAGTATTTT
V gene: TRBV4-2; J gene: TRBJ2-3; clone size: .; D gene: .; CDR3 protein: CASSQEQSDTDTQYF; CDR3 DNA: TGTGCCAGCAGCCAAGAACAGAGTGACACAGATACGCAGTATTTT
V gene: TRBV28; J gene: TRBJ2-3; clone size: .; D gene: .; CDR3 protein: CASTLPGGISQYF; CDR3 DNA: TGTGCCAGCACTCTTCCTGGGGGGATATCGCAGTATTTT
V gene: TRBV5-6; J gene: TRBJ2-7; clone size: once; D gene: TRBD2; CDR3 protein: CASSLSAGGSYEQYF; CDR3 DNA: TGTGCCAGCAGCTTGTCAGCGGGGGGCTCCTACGAGCAGTACTTC
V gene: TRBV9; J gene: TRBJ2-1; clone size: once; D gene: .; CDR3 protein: CASSVGTQYNEQFF; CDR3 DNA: TGTGCCAGCAGCGTAGGGACTCAGTACAATGAGCAGTTCTTC
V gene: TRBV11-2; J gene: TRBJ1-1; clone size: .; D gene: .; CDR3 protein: CASILRENTEAFF; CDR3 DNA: TGTGCCAGCATCCTGAGGGAGAACACTGAAGCTTTCTTT
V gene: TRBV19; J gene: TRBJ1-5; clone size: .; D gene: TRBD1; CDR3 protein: CASSIDLPRGNSNQPQHF; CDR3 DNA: TGTGCCAGTAGTATAGATCTCCCCAGGGGGAATAGCAATCAGCCCCAGCATTTT
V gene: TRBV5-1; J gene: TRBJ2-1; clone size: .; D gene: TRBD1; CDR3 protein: CASSLSYQGAMGNEQFF; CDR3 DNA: TGCGCCAGCAGCTTGTCTTATCAGGGGGCGATGGGCAATGAGCAGTTCTTC
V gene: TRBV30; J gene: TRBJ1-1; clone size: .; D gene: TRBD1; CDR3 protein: CAWTGGRTEAFF; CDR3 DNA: TGTGCCTGGACAGGGGGACGGACTGAAGCTTTCTTT
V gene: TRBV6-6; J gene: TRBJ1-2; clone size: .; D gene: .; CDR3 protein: CVTAGNNYGYTF; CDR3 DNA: TGTGTAACCGCCGGGAATAACTATGGCTACACCTTC
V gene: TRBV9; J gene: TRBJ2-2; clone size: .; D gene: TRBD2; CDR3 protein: CASSVVSAGGMKGTGELFF; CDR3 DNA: TGTGCCAGCAGCGTAGTGAGCGCCGGGGGGATGAAGGGGACCGGGGAGCTGTTTTTT
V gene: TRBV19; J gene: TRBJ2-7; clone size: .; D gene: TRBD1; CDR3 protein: CASSHKGQGLEQYF; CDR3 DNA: TGTGCCAGTAGCCACAAGGGACAGGGTCTCGAGCAGTACTTC
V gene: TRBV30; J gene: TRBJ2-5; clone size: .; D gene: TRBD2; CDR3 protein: CAWIPSGRETQYF; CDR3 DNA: TGTGCCTGGATACCTAGCGGGAGAGAGACCCAGTACTTC
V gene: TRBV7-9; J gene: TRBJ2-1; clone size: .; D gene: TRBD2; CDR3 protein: CASSLGLFENEQFF; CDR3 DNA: TGTGCCAGCAGCTTGGGACTATTCGAGAATGAGCAGTTCTTC
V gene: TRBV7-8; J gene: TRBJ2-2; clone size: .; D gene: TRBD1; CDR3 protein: CASSRQGAYTGELFF; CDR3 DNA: TGTGCCAGCAGCCGACAGGGGGCTTACACCGGGGAGCTGTTTTTT
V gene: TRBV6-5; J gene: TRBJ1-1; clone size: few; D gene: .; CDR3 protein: CASSIQWNTEAFF; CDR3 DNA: TGTGCCAGCAGCATACAGTGGAACACTGAAGCTTTCTTT
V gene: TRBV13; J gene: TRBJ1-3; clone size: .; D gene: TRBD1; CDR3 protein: CASTINRGTASGNTIYF; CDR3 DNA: TGTGCCAGCACCATAAACAGGGGGACAGCCTCTGGAAACACCATATATTTT
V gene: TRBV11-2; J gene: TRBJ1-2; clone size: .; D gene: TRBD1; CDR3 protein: CASSLTPGQNYGYTF; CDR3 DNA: TGTGCCAGCAGCCTAACTCCGGGACAGAACTATGGCTACACCTTC
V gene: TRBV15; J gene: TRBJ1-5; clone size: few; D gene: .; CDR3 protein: CATSRVGTRDQPQHF; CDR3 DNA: TGTGCCACCAGCAGAGTAGGGACACGCGATCAGCCCCAGCATTTT
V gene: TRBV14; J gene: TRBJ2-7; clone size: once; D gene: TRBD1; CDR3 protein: CASSRTGGFYEQYF; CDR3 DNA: TGTGCCAGCAGCCGGACAGGGGGCTTCTACGAGCAGTACTTC
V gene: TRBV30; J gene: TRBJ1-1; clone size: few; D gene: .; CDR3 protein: CAWRVSGTQVAFF; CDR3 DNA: TGTGCCTGGAGGGTATCCGGGACACAGGTCGCTTTCTTT
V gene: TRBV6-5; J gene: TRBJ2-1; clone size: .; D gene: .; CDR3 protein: CASSYFQGNEQFF; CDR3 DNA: TGTGCCAGCAGTTACTTCCAGGGGAATGAGCAGTTCTTC
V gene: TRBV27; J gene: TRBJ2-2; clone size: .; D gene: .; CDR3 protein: CASSLYRDVGELFF; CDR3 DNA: TGTGCCAGCAGTTTGTACAGGGACGTCGGGGAGCTGTTTTTT
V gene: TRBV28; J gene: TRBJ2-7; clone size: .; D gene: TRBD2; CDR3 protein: CASSLLTSGIFSYEQYF; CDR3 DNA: TGTGCCAGCAGTTTATTAACTAGCGGGATATTTTCCTACGAGCAGTACTTC
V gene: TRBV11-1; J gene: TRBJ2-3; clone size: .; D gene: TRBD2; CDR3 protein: CASSWGLARTDTQYF; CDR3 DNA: TGTGCCAGCAGCTGGGGACTAGCGAGGACAGATACGCAGTATTTT
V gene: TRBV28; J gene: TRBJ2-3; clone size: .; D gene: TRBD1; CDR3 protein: CASSPPGQGRDTQYF; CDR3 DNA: TGTGCCAGCAGCCCCCCGGGACAGGGCCGAGATACGCAGTATTTT
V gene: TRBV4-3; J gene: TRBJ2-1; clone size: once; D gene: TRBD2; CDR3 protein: CASSQPEGRGRATYNEQFF; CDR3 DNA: TGCGCCAGCAGCCAACCGGAAGGGCGCGGGAGGGCCACATACAATGAGCAGTTCTTC
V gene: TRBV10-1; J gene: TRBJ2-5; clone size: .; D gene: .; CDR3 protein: CASSGTTETQYF; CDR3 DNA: TGCGCCAGCAGCGGGACAACAGAGACCCAGTACTTC
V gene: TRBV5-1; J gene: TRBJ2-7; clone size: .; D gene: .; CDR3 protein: CASRVAAEKSYEQYF; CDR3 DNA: TGCGCCAGCCGAGTTGCGGCAGAGAAGTCCTACGAGCAGTACTTC
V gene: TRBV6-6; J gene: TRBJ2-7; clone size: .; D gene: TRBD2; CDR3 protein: CASRGERYEQYF; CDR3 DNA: TGTGCCAGCCGGGGGGAGAGATACGAGCAGTACTTC
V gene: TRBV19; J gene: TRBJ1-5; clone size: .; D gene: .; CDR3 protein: CASSISEDIWDNQPQHF; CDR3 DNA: TGTGCCAGTAGTATATCAGAGGACATTTGGGACAATCAGCCCCAGCATTTT
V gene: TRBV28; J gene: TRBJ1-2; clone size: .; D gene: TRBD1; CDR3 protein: CASSSLTPDRGRSDYGYTF; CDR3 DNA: TGTGCCAGCAGTTCCCTTACCCCAGACAGGGGGCGCTCGGACTATGGCTACACCTTC
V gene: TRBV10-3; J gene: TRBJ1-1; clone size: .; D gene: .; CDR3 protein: CAISKDSLNTEAFF; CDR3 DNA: TGTGCCATCAGTAAGGACAGCCTGAACACTGAAGCTTTCTTT
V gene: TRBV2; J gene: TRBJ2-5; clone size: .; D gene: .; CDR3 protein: CASRQYQETQYF; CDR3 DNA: TGTGCCAGTCGACAGTACCAAGAGACCCAGTACTTC